The 24 T cell receptor beta chains in this list originate from one sample, sequenced in a study of shared T cell receptors in the human thymus. TCRdb's copy holds only in-frame clones and misses some; the assay was immunoSEQ multiplex PCR. Of some 700,000 clones in the sample, over 75% were seen once. These data also formed part of another study, on human thymus T cells.

Material for sequencing was thymocytes. Receptor source: a boy in the first two years of life with a congenital heart defect.

The chain recombines TRBV5-1 with TRBJ2-7; perhaps TRBD1 as D (6 bases). The CDR3 contains 15 residues. V lost 4 bases to trimming and J lost 0 bases, with 14 bases between them. Germline V gives CDR1 SGHRS, CDR2 YFSETQ. CDR3 sequence (DNA): TGCGCCAGCAGCGGGGGCGGACCCCGCTCCTACGAGCAGTACTTC. Translation gives CASSGGGPRSYEQYF.

V is TRBV14 and J is TRBJ2-1; D is possibly TRBD1 (6 bases). Germline CDR1 and CDR2: SGHDN and FVKESK. V was pared by 4 bases and J by 8 bases, with 9 bases between. The CDR3 has 12 amino acids. The CDR3 region has the DNA TGTGCCAGCAGCCCCCCAGGGGATGAGCAGTTCTTC. Translated: CASSPPGDEQFF.

The J gene is TRBJ2-7, the V gene TRBV27; 13 bases match TRBD2. V dropped 7 bases and J dropped 6; count of bases not matched to a gene: 15. The V gene's germline CDR1 is MNHEY and CDR2 SMNVEV (reference sequence). This CDR3 has 17 amino acids. The CDR3 DNA reads TGTGCCAGCACTTCCGGGGCGGGACTAGCGGGAATCGTCGAGCAGTACTTC. Amino acid sequence: CASTSGAGLAGIVEQYF.

This chain joins TRBV27 and TRBJ2-3; 8 positions match TRBD1. J lost 3 bases, V lost 6 bases, and 8 bases had no gene match. Germline assignment: CDR1 MNHEY and CDR2 SMNVEV (reference sequence). The CDR3 runs to 15 residues. CDR3: CASRRDRGATDTQYF. The CDR3 DNA sequence: TGTGCCAGCAGAAGAGACAGGGGCGCAACAGATACGCAGTATTTT.

This rearrangement joins TRBV15 to TRBJ1-5; D gene unclear. Per the germline V gene, CDR1 is LNHNV and CDR2 is YYDKDF (reference sequence). CDR3 length: 14 residues. Trimming took 0 bases from V and 4 from J, leaving 7 bases between them. The CDR3, as DNA: TGTGCCACCAGCAGAGATATCAGTAATCAGCCCCAGCATTTT. Residues: CATSRDISNQPQHF.

The chain has TRBV29-1 and TRBJ2-7; tentative D call: TRBD2 (6 bases). Germline V gives CDR1 SQVTM, CDR2 ANQGSEA. The CDR3 runs 12 residues. The V and J ends lost 4 bases and 5 bases respectively, with 12 bases between them. DNA for the CDR3: TGCAGCGTTGCCCGCGGAGGGGACGAGCAGTACTTC. This encodes CSVARGGDEQYF.

The chain has TRBV10-1 and TRBJ2-7, with 15 bases matching TRBD2. J lost 3 bases, V lost 2 bases, and 2 bases had no gene match. The CDR3 consists of 16 residues. The V gene's germline CDR1 is WNHNN and CDR2 SYGVQD (reference sequence). CDR3 in amino acids: CASSEGLAGGFYEQYF. For the CDR3, the DNA is TGCGCCAGCAGTGAGGGACTAGCGGGAGGGTTCTACGAGCAGTACTTC.

The chain recombines TRBV2 with TRBJ1-5; tentatively, D is TRBD1 (6 bases). The germline V gene encodes CDR1 SNHLY and CDR2 FYNNEI. Trimming took off 1 base at V and 2 bases at J, with 15 bases between the two ends. The CDR3 contains 17 residues. This CDR3 is CASSEGLGGAGNQPQHF. The CDR3 DNA reads TGTGCCAGCAGTGAAGGGCTGGGGGGGGCCGGCAATCAGCCCCAGCATTTT.

V gene TRBV29-1 combines with J gene TRBJ2-7, with D uncertain. The V end lost 7 bases, the J end lost 1 base, and 8 bases lay between the germline ends. This CDR3 is built from 11 residues. Germline V gene data show CDR1 as SQVTM and CDR2 as ANQGSEA. CDR3 coding DNA: TGCAGCGCTGGCAGTTCCTACGAGCAGTACTTC. It yields the protein CSAGSSYEQYF.

DNA for the CDR3: TGTGCCAGCAGTTTTACTAGCGGGAGTGGCACCGGGGAGCTGTTTTTT. It codes for CASSFTSGSGTGELFF. The chain uses TRBV28 and TRBJ2-2; 11 nucleotides align to TRBD2. This CDR3 spans 16 amino acids. V lost 3 bases and J lost 4; bases outside the gene matches: 4. CDR1 and CDR2 (germline): MDHEN, SYDVKM.

The chain employs TRBV14 and TRBJ2-7, with 7 bases matching TRBD1. V lost 4 bases, J lost 5 bases, and 20 bases stayed unmatched. CDR1 is SGHDN, CDR2 FVKESK, per germline. The CDR3 consists of 18 residues. The CDR3 sequence is CASSPQGGLRLRIDEQYF. The CDR3 DNA reads as TGTGCCAGCAGCCCACAAGGGGGCCTGAGACTCCGGATCGACGAGCAGTACTTC. The whole variable domain, filled in from reference TRBV14 and TRBJ2-7, reads EAGVTQFPSHSVIEKGQTVTLRCDPISGHDNLYWYRRVMGKEIKFLLHFVKESKQDESGMPNNRFLAERTGGTYSTLKVQPAELEDSGVYFCASSPQGGLRLRIDEQYFGPGTRLTVT.

The CDR3 region is CASSPSGTASSYEQYF. CDR3 sequence (DNA): TGTGCCAGCAGCCCCAGCGGGACCGCCAGCTCCTACGAGCAGTACTTC. The chain is built from TRBV11-3 and TRBJ2-7, with TRBD2 matching 7 bases. Germline lookup yields CDR1 SGHNT and CDR2 YENEEA. The CDR3 extends over 16 amino acids. V shed 5 bases, J shed 0 bases, and the junction held 10 bases outside the gene matches.

The V call is TRBV11-2, the J call TRBJ2-2, with TRBD2 matching 13 bases. The junction had 9 bases not matched to a gene; V was cut back by 7 bases and J by 1 base. Germline loops: CDR1 SGHAT, CDR2 FQNNGV. CDR3 length equals 18 residues. The CDR3 here is CASNLPGTSGENTGELFF. As DNA, the CDR3 is TGTGCCAGCAATCTCCCCGGGACTAGCGGGGAGAACACCGGGGAGCTGTTTTTT.

The chain uses TRBV2 and TRBJ1-3; D not certain. Trimming cost V 1 base and J 1 base, with 8 bases left between them. The CDR3 covers 15 residues. CDR1 is SNHLY, CDR2 FYNNEI, per germline. DNA for the CDR3: TGTGCCAGCAGTGAAGGGGCGGGGTCTGGAAACACCATATATTTT. As protein: CASSEGAGSGNTIYF.

The gene calls are TRBV5-1 and TRBJ2-1, with 7 positions matching TRBD2. The germline gives CDR1 SGHRS, CDR2 YFSETQ. The V and J ends lost 4 bases and 8 bases, in that order; junction bases with no gene match: 3. The length of the CDR3 is 12 residues. The DNA for the CDR3 is TGCGCCAGCAGCATTCGGGGGGATGAGCAGTTCTTC. This codes for CASSIRGDEQFF.

V and J are TRBV7-2 and TRBJ2-1; 10 nucleotides line up with TRBD1. The germline CDR1 and CDR2 sequences are SGHTA and FQGNSA. J lost 4 bases, V lost 6 bases, and 3 bases had no gene match. The CDR3 is 14 amino acids. CDR3 sequence: CASSPGQGYNEQFF. The CDR3 nucleotides are TGTGCCAGCAGTCCGGGACAGGGGTACAATGAGCAGTTCTTC.

The chain combines TRBV7-9 with TRBJ2-1, with a tentative D call TRBD2 (5 bases). CDR1 and CDR2 from the germline V gene are SEHNR and FQNEAQ (reference sequence). V lost 3 bases and J 7 bases, leaving 22 bases between the germline ends. The CDR3 spans 17 residues. The CDR3 loop is CASSFSLAPTEGNEQFF. For the CDR3, the DNA is TGTGCCAGCAGCTTCAGCCTAGCCCCCACGGAAGGGAATGAGCAGTTCTTC.

The CDR3 spells CASSLYRENTDTQYF. The DNA of the CDR3 is TGTGCCAGCAGTCTCTACAGGGAAAACACAGATACGCAGTATTTT. This rearrangement joins TRBV28 to TRBJ2-3, with D possibly TRBD1 on 6 matching bases. This CDR3 region has 15 residues. Germline CDR1 MDHEN, CDR2 SYDVKM. Trimming removed 5 bases from V and 2 bases from J, with 14 bases in between.

The CDR3, as DNA: TGTGCCAGCAGCTTGTACCCACAGGCGGATAGCTCCTACAATGAGCAGTTCTTC. Amino acids: CASSLYPQADSSYNEQFF. This chain uses TRBV5-6 with TRBJ2-1; a weak D match, TRBD1 (5 bases). This CDR3 region has 18 residues. CDR1 and CDR2 from the germline V gene are SGHDT and YYEEEE. The V gene lost 1 base and the J gene lost 0 bases, with 17 bases spanning the gap.

The chain combines TRBV16 with TRBJ1-5; maybe TRBD1 (6 bases). Germline lookup yields CDR1 KGHSY and CDR2 FQNENV. The CDR3 totals 15 residues. Trimming stripped 2 bases from V and 6 bases from J, with 14 bases between. CDR3 in DNA: TGTGCCAGCAGCCAACCGGGGGCGGGGGGTCAGCCCCAGCATTTT. Its translation: CASSQPGAGGQPQHF. The complete variable domain, with remaining parts taken from reference TRBV16 and TRBJ1-5, reads GEEVAQTPKHLVRGEGQKAKLYCAPIKGHSYVFWYQQVLKNEFKFLISFQNENVFDETGMPKERFSAKCLPNSPCSLEIQATKLEDSAVYFCASSQPGAGGQPQHFGDGTRLSIL.

The gene calls are TRBV7-2 and TRBJ2-7; 8 bases are a match to TRBD2. The ends lost 2 bases at V and 6 bases at J; junction bases unmatched: 3. The CDR3 runs 13 residues. Germline CDR1 is SGHTA and CDR2 is FQGNSA. The CDR3: CASSLTGTSEQYF. In DNA, the CDR3 is TGTGCCAGCAGCTTAACTGGGACTAGCGAGCAGTACTTC.

The genes are TRBV4-3 and TRBJ2-5, with 7 nucleotides matching TRBD1. The V segment lost 0 bases and the J segment 0 bases; nucleotides outside the gene matches: 7. Germline V gene data show CDR1 as LGHNA and CDR2 as YSLEER. This CDR3 comprises 17 residues. As DNA, the CDR3 is TGCGCCAGCAGCCAAGATCAGGGGGACAGCCACCAAGAGACCCAGTACTTC. Residues: CASSQDQGDSHQETQYF.

The V and J genes are TRBV14 and TRBJ1-2; D call uncertain. The V end was cut by 7 bases, the J end by 6 bases, with 12 bases between. This CDR3 has 12 residues. Germline V lookup: CDR1 SGHDN, CDR2 FVKESK. CDR3 in DNA: TGTGCCAGCAAATGTGACGGGGATGGCTACACCTTC. Translating it yields CASKCDGDGYTF.

The chain is built from TRBV6-1 and TRBJ2-6; D remains ambiguous. The V end lost 6 bases, the J end lost 0 bases, and 9 bases lay between the germline ends. Germline values: CDR1 MNHNS, CDR2 SASEGT. This CDR3 has 15 amino acids. The CDR3 loop is CASRKQSSGANVLTF. The CDR3 nucleotides read TGTGCCAGCAGGAAACAGAGCTCTGGGGCCAACGTCCTGACTTTC.